The present TCR beta chain was sequenced within a study of CD4 T cells in relation to SARS-CoV-2 and coronaviruses. Study-level findings and limits: Culture-expanded clones reflect memory recall rather than primary priming during culture. In roughly 60% of donors, memory CD4+ clonotypes crossrecognized SARS-CoV-2 and at least one common cold coronavirus spike. SARS-CoV-2-driven expansion was significantly weaker in crossreactive than monoreactive clones.

A remark on this clone: Its antigen is unidentified.

Before the COVID-19 pandemic, during about 2011-2019, CD4+ T cells were taken from unexposed donors. Naive and memory CD4+ T cell DNA was deep-sequenced without culture. Here immunoSEQ multiplex PCR was the method, and the copy in TCRdb shows in-frame clones only, minus some. The sample includes 60,000 to 75,000 clones, over 85% of them seen just once. With V trimmed by 3 bases and J by 1 base, 2 bases remained unmatched. This CDR3 has 15 amino acids. In germline, CDR1 is SGHRS, CDR2 YFSETQ. What was sequenced was naive CD4+ T cells from PBMCs. The sample's subset: naive CD4+ T cells isolated by negative enrichment. The gene calls are TRBV5-1 and TRBJ2-2; the match to TRBD2 covers 8 bases. The sequence was collected from a human donor in good health. The CDR3 protein is CASSYLAGNTGELFF. In nucleotides, the CDR3 is TGCGCCAGCAGCTATCTAGCGGGGAACACCGGGGAGCTGTTTTTT.